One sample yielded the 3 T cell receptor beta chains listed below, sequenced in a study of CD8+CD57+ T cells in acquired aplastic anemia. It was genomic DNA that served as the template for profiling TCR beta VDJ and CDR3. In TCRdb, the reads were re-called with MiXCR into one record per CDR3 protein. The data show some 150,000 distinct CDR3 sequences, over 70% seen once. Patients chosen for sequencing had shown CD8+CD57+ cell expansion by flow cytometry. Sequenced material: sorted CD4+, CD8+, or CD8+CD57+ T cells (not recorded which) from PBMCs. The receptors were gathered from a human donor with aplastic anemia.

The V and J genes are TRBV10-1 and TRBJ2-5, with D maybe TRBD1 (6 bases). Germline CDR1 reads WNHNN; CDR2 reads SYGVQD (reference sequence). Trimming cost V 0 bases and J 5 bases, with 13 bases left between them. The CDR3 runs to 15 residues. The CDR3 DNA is TGCGCCAGCAGTGAGTCGGGGGCCGGCAAGGAGACCCAGTACTTC. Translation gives CASSESGAGKETQYF.

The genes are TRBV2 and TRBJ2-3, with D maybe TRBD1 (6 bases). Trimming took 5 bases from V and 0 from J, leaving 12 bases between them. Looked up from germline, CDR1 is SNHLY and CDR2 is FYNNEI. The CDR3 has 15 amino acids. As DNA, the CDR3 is TGTGCCAGCAGTCTACCCGGGACAAGCACAGATACGCAGTATTTT. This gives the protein CASSLPGTSTDTQYF.

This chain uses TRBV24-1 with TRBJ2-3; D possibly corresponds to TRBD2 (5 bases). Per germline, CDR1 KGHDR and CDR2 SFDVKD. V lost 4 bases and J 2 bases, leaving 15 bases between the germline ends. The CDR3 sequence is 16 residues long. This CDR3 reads CATSEPRALNTDTQYF. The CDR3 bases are TGTGCCACCAGTGAGCCGCGGGCCCTAAACACAGATACGCAGTATTTT.